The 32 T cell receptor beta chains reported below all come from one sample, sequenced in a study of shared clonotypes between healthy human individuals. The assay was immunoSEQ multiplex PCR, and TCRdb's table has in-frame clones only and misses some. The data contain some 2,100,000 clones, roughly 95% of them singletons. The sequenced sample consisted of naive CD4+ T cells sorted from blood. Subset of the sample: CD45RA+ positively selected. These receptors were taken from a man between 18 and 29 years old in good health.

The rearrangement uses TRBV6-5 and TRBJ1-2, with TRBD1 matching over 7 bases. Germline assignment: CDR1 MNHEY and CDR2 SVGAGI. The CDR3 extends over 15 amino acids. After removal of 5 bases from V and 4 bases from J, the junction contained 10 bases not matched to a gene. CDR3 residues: CASSTSTGSSYGYTF. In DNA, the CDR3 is TGTGCCAGCAGTACCTCGACAGGGTCATCCTATGGCTACACCTTC.

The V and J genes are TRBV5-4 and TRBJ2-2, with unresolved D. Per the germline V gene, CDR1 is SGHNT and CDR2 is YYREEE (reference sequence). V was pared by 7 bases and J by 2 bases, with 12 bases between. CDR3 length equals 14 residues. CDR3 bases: TGTGCCAGCCACGACGGGCCAAACACCGGGGAGCTGTTTTTT. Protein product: CASHDGPNTGELFF.

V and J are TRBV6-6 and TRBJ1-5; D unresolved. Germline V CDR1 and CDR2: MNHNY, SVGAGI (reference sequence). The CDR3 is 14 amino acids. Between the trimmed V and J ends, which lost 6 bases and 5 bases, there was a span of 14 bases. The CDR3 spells CASSPIGVHQPQHF. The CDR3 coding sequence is TGTGCCAGCAGCCCGATCGGGGTTCATCAGCCCCAGCATTTT.

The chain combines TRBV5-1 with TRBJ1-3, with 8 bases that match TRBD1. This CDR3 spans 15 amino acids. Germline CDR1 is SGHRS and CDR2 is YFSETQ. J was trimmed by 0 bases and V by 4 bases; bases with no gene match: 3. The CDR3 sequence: CASSTGGNSGNTIYF. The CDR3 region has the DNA TGCGCCAGCAGCACAGGGGGGAACTCTGGAAACACCATATATTTT.

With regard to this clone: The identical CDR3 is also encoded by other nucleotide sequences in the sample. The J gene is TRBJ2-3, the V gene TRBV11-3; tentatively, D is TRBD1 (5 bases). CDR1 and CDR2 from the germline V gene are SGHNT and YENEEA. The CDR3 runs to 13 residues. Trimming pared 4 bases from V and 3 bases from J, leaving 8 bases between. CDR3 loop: CASSSQGTDTQYF. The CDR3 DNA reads TGTGCCAGCAGCTCCCAGGGTACAGATACGCAGTATTTT.

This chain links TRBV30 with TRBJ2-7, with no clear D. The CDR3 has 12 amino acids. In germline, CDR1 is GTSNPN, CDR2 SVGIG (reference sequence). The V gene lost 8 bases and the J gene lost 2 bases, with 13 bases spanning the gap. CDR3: CAIGVSPYEQYF. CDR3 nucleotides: TGTGCCATTGGGGTTTCCCCCTACGAGCAGTACTTC.

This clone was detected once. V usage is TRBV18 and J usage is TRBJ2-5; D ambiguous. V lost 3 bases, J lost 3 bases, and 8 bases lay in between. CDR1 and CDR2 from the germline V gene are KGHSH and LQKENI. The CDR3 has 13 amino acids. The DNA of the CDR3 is TGTGCCAGCTCACCGGACCAGAAAGAGACCCAGTACTTC. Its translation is CASSPDQKETQYF.

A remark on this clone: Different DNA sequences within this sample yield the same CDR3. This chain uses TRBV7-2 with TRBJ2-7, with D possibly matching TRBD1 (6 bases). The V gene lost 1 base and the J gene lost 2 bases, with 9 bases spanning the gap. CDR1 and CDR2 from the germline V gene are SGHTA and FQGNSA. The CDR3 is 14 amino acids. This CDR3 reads CASSLVQGTYEQYF. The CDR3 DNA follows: TGTGCCAGCAGCTTAGTACAGGGAACCTACGAGCAGTACTTC.

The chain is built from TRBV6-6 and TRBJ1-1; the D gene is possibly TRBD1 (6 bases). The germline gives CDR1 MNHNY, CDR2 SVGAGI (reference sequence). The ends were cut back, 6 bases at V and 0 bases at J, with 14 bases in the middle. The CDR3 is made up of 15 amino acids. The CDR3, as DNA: TGTGCCAGCAGCCAGGGGCTGGGGCTGAACACTGAAGCTTTCTTT. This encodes CASSQGLGLNTEAFF.

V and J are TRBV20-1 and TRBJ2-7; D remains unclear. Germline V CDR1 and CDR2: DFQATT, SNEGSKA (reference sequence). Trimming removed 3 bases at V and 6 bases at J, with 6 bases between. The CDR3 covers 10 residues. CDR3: CSASVFEQYF. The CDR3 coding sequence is TGCAGTGCTAGCGTCTTCGAGCAGTACTTC.

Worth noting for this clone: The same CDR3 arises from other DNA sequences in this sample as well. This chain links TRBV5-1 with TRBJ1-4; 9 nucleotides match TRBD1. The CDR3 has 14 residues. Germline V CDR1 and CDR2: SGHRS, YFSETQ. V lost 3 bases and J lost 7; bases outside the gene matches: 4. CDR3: CASSSGQGTEKLFF. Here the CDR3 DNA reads TGCGCCAGCAGCTCCGGACAGGGGACTGAAAAACTGTTTTTT.

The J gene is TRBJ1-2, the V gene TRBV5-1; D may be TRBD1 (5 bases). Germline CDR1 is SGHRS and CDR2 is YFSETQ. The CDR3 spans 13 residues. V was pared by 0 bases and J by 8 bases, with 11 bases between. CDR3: CASSLDRTGGYTF. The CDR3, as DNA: TGCGCCAGCAGCTTGGACAGGACGGGAGGCTACACCTTC.

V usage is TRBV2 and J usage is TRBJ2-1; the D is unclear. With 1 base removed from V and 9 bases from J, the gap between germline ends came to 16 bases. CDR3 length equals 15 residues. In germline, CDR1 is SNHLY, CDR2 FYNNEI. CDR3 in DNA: TGTGCCAGCAGTGAAGGGCATCTAGGGAACAGTGAGCAGTTCTTC. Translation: CASSEGHLGNSEQFF.

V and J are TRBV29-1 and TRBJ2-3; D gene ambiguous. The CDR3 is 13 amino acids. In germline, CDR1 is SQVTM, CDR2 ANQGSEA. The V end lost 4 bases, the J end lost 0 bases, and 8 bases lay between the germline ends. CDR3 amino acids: CSVVADSTDTQYF. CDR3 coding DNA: TGCAGCGTTGTGGCAGATAGCACAGATACGCAGTATTTT.

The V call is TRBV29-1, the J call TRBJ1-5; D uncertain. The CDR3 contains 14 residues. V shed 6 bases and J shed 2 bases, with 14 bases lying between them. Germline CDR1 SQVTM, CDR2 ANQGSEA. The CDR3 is CSVGWADGNQPQHF. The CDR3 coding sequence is TGCAGCGTGGGCTGGGCAGATGGCAATCAGCCCCAGCATTTT.

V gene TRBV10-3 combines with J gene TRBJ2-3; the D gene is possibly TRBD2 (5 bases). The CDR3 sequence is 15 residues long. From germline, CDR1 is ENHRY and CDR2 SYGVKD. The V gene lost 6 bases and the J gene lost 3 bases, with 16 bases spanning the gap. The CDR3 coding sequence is TGTGCCATCAGGATGACTACCGTTGTGACAGATACGCAGTATTTT. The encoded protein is CAIRMTTVVTDTQYF.

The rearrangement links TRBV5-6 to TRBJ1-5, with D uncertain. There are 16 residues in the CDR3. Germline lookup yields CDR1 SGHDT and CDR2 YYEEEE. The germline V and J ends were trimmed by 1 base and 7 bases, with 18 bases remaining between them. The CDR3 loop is CASSLSPDIGEQPQHF. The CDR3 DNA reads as TGTGCCAGCAGCTTGTCCCCTGACATCGGGGAACAGCCCCAGCATTTT.

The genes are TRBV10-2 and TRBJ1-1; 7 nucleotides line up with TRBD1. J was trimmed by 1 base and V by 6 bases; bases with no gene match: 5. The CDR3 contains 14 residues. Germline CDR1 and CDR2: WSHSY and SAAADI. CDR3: CASSGDRRNTEAFF. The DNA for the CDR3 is TGCGCCAGCAGCGGGGACAGACGGAACACTGAAGCTTTCTTT.

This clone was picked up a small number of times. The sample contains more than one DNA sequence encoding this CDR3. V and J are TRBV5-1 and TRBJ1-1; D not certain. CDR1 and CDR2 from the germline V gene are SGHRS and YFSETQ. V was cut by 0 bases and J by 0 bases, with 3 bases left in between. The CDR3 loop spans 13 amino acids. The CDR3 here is CASSLEMNTEAFF. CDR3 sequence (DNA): TGCGCCAGCAGCTTGGAAATGAACACTGAAGCTTTCTTT.

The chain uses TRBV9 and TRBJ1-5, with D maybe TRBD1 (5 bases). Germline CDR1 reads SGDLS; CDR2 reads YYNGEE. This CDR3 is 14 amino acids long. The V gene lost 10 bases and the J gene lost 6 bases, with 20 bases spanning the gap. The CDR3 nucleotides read TGTGCCGGACCACCGGGGCGCGCTGGTCAGCCCCAGCATTTT. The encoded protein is CAGPPGRAGQPQHF.

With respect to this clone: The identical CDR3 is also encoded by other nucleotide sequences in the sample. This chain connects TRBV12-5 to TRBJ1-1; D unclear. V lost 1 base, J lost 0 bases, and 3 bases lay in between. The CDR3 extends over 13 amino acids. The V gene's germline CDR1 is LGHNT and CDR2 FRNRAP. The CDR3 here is CASGLGVNTEAFF. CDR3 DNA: TGTGCTAGTGGTTTGGGGGTGAACACTGAAGCTTTCTTT.

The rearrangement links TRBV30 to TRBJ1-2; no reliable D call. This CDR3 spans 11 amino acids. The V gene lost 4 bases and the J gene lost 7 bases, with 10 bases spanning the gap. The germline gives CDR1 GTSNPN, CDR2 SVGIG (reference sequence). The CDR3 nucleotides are TGTGCCTGGATGTCCCACCCTGGCTACACCTTC. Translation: CAWMSHPGYTF.

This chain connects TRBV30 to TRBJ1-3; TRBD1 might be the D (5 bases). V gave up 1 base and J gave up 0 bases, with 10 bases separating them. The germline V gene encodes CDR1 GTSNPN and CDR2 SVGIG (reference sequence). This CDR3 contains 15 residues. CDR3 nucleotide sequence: TGTGCCTGGAGTGCCGACAGATTCTCTGGAAACACCATATATTTT. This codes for CAWSADRFSGNTIYF.

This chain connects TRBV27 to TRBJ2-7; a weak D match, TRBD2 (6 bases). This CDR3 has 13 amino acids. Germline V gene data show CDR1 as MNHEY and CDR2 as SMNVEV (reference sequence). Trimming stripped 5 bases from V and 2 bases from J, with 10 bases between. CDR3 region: CASSPREAYEQYF. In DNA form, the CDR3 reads TGTGCCAGCAGTCCCAGGGAGGCCTACGAGCAGTACTTC.

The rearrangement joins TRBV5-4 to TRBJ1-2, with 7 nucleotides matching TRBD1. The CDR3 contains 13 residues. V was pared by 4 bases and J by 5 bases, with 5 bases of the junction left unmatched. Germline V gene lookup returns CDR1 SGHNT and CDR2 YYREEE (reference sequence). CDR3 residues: CASSGGTVYGYTF. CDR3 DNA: TGTGCCAGCAGCGGCGGGACAGTTTATGGCTACACCTTC.

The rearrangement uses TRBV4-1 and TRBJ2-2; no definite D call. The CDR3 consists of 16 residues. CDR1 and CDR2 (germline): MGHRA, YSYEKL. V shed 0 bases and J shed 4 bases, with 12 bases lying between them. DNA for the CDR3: TGCGCCAGCAGCCAAGATCAGTTAGTAGGCACCGGGGAGCTGTTTTTT. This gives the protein CASSQDQLVGTGELFF.

CDR3 loop: CAIGGSGSSYEQYF. The CDR3 nucleotides are TGTGCCATCGGTGGAAGCGGGAGCTCCTACGAGCAGTACTTC. V and J are TRBV10-3 and TRBJ2-7, with TRBD2 matching over 8 bases. Germline loops: CDR1 ENHRY, CDR2 SYGVKD. The length of the CDR3 is 14 residues. V was pared by 8 bases and J by 0 bases, with 6 bases of the junction left unmatched.

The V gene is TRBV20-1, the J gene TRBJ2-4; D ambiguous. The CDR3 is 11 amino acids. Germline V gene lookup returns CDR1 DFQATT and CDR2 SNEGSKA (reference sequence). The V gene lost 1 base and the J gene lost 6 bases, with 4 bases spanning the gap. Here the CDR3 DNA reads TGCAGTGCTAGAGGCACAAACATTCAGTACTTC. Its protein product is CSARGTNIQYF.

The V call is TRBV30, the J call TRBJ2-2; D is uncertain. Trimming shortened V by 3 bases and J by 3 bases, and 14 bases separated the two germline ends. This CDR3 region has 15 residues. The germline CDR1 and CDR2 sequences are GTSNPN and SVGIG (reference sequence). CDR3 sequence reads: CAWSPRRLDTGELFF. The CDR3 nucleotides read TGTGCCTGGAGCCCTCGAAGGTTGGACACCGGGGAGCTGTTTTTT.

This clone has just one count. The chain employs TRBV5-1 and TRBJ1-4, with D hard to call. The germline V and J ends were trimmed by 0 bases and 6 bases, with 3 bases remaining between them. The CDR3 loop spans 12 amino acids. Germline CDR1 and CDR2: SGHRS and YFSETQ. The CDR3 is CASSLEDEKLFF. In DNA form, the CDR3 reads TGCGCCAGCAGCTTGGAGGATGAAAAACTGTTTTTT.

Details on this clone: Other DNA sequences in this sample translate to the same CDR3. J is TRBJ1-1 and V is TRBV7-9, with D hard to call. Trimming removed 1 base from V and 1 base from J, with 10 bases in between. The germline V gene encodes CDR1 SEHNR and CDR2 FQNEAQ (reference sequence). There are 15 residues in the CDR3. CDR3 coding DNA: TGTGCCAGCAGCTTAGTGGGCTCGGGGAACACTGAAGCTTTCTTT. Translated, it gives CASSLVGSGNTEAFF.

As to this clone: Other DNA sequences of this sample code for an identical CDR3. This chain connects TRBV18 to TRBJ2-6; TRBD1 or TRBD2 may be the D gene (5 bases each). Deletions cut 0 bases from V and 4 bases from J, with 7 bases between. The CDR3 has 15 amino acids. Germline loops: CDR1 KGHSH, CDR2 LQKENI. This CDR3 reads CASSPPGTGANVLTF. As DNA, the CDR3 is TGTGCCAGCTCACCACCCGGGACGGGGGCCAACGTCCTGACTTTC.